This T cell receptor (beta chain) was profiled in a study of blood T cells in healthy people across ages. Findings of the study overall: Diversity was higher, and naive CD4+ cells more numerous, in long-lived donors than in aged donors.

The CDR3 is 13 amino acids. CDR1 and CDR2 from the germline V gene are SGHAT and FQNNGV. V shed 2 bases and J shed 5 bases, with 9 bases lying between them. It was with a sample-barcoded 5' primer and a J-beta primer mix that a second PCR of roughly 7 to 11 cycles was run. TCRdb recomputed calls from the 5' RACE reads with MiXCR, one row per CDR3 protein. This repertoire shows hundreds of thousands of distinct CDR3 sequences, nearly 60% found once; its top ten account for 22%. Every donor provided approximately 10 milliliters of peripheral blood. This clonotype was seen a few times. Its matching antigen is unknown.

The source is a man between 25 and 39 years old in good health. Sequencing was done on a sample of blood. The V call is TRBV11-2, the J call TRBJ2-5, with D hard to call. The CDR3 DNA follows: TGTGCCAGCAGCTTATCCAGGACGGAGACCCAGTACTTC. This codes for CASSLSRTETQYF.